This T cell receptor beta chain was sequenced in a study of shared clonotypes between healthy human individuals. With 7 bases clipped from V and 2 bases from J, the junction kept 6 bases outside the gene matches. Germline assignment: CDR1 SQVTM and CDR2 ANQGSEA. This CDR3 contains 13 residues. Produced via immunoSEQ multiplex PCR; TCRdb's table is partial and in-frame only. This table has approximately 480,000 clones, 75% to 80% appearing once. The sequenced sample consisted of PBMCs. The chain recombines TRBV29-1 with TRBJ2-5; 8 nucleotides agree with TRBD2. The clonotype comes from a woman aged 35 to 49 in good health. Some clones in this sample may be carry-over from other donors' samples. The CDR3 loop is CSATSGSQETQYF. The CDR3 DNA sequence: TGCAGCGCAACTAGCGGAAGTCAAGAGACCCAGTACTTC. Full variable domain (remainder filled in from reference TRBV29-1 and TRBJ2-5): SAVISQKPSRDICQRGTSLTIQCQVDSQVTMMFWYRQQPGQSLTLIATANQGSEATYESGFVIDKFPISRPNLTFSTLTVSNMSPEDSSIYLCSATSGSQETQYFGPGTRLLVL.